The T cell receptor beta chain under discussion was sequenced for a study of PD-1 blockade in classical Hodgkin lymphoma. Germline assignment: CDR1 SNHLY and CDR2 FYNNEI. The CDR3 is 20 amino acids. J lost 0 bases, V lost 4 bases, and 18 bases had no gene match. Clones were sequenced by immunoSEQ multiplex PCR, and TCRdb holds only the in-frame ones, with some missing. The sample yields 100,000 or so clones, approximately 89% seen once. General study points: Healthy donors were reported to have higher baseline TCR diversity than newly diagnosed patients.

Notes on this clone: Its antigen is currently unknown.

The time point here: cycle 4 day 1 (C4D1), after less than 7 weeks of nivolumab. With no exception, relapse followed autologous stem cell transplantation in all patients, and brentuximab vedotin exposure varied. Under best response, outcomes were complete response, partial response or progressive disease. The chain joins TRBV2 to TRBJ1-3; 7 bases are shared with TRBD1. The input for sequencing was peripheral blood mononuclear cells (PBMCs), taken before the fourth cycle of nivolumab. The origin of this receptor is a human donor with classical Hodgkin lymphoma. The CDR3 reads CASSVERGQAATFSGNTIYF. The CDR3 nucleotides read TGTGCCAGCAGTGTTGAGAGGGGGCAGGCCGCAACCTTCTCTGGAAACACCATATATTTT.